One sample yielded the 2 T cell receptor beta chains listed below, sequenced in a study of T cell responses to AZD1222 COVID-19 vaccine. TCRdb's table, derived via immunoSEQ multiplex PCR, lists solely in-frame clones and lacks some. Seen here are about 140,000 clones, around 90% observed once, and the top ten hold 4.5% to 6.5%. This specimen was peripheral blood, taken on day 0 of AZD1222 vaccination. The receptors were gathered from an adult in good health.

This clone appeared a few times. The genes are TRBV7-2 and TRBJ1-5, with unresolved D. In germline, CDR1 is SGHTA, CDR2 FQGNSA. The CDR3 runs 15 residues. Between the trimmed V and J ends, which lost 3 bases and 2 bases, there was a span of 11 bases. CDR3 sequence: CASSFYTRGNQPQHF. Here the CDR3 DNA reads TGTGCCAGCAGCTTTTATACAAGGGGCAATCAGCCCCAGCATTTT.

The chain's CDR3 is CAWSVGAALSGNTIYF. The DNA for the CDR3 is TGTGCCTGGAGTGTAGGGGCAGCCTTATCTGGAAACACCATATATTTT. This chain links TRBV30 with TRBJ1-3; perhaps TRBD1 as D (5 bases). The CDR3 is made up of 16 amino acids. V shed 0 bases and J shed 1 base, with 13 bases lying between them. The germline CDR1 and CDR2 sequences are GTSNPN and SVGIG (reference sequence).